The source of this TCR beta chain is a study of OX40 agonist ivuxolimab in advanced cancers. Method: immunoSEQ multiplex PCR; TCRdb's copy keeps in-frame clones and lacks some. The sample contains 55,000 to 70,000 clones, around 83% of which appear only once. Specimen: CD4+ or CD8+ T cells sorted from blood, collected in a trial of the OX40 agonist ivuxolimab. This clonotype was sampled from an adult with an advanced solid tumor such as melanoma, head and neck, liver or kidney cancer.

The CDR3 DNA reads as TGCGCCAGCAGCTTGGAGGGACAAAGCACAGATACGCAGTATTTT. The encoded protein is CASSLEGQSTDTQYF. The rearrangement links TRBV5-1 to TRBJ2-3, with D maybe TRBD1 (6 bases). Germline V gene sequence: CDR1 SGHRS, CDR2 YFSETQ. The CDR3 has 15 residues. Deletions cut 0 bases from V and 0 bases from J, with 8 bases between.